This is a list of T cell receptor beta chains from one sample in a study of siplizumab effects on memory and regulatory T cells. What these receptors recognize is not known. Assay: immunoSEQ multiplex PCR; the TCRdb copy retains only in-frame clones and omits some. This sample carries roughly 7,100 clones, about a third of them seen once, and the ten largest clones take roughly 15%. The sequenced material came from CFSE-low (dividing) CD8+ T cells sorted from an allogeneic mixed lymphocyte reaction. The source of these receptors is a human donor in good health; the cells came from an allogeneic mixed lymphocyte reaction. The CDR3 runs from the conserved cysteine through the conserved F or W. The D gene is left open where the match is weak. Rows give clone size only sometimes, using once, few, many, or a class for an expanded clone.

D gene: TRBD2; V gene: TRBV29-1; J gene: TRBJ2-7; clone size: few; CDR3 DNA: TGCAGCGTTGACGGGGCGGGAGAGGGATACGAGCAGTACTTC; CDR3 protein: CSVDGAGEGYEQYF
D gene: NA; V gene: TRBV5-4; J gene: TRBJ2-7; clone size: few; CDR3 DNA: TGTGCCAGCAGCTTGACTTGGGGCGCGGGGGAGCAGTACTTC; CDR3 protein: CASSLTWGAGEQYF
D gene: NA; V gene: TRBV11-3; J gene: TRBJ2-2; clone size: NA; CDR3 DNA: TGTGCCAGCAGCACATATAGGGGAACCGGGGAGCTGTTTTTT; CDR3 protein: CASSTYRGTGELFF
D gene: NA; V gene: TRBV29-1; J gene: TRBJ2-3; clone size: few; CDR3 DNA: TGCAGCGTTGAGAGCTCTATAGGAGGACGCACGCAGTATTTT; CDR3 protein: CSVESSIGGRTQYF
D gene: NA; V gene: TRBV2; J gene: TRBJ2-5; clone size: once; CDR3 DNA: TGTGCCAGTACGGTTCGAGAGACCCAGTACTTC; CDR3 protein: CASTVRETQYF
D gene: TRBD1; V gene: TRBV5-3; J gene: TRBJ2-1; clone size: few; CDR3 DNA: TGTGCCAGCAGCCCGGGGACAGGGAGCAATGAGCAGTTCTTC; CDR3 protein: CASSPGTGSNEQFF
D gene: NA; V gene: TRBV27; J gene: TRBJ2-7; clone size: NA; CDR3 DNA: TGTGCCAGCAGTCCGACAGGCCTCTACGAGCAGTACTTC; CDR3 protein: CASSPTGLYEQYF
D gene: NA; V gene: TRBV27; J gene: TRBJ2-7; clone size: NA; CDR3 DNA: TGTGCCAGCCGTCTAGGACTCTCCTACGAGCAGTACTTC; CDR3 protein: CASRLGLSYEQYF
D gene: NA; V gene: TRBV15; J gene: TRBJ2-7; clone size: NA; CDR3 DNA: TGTGCCACCAGCAGAGATCTCGGGCTAGCCTACGAGCAGTACTTC; CDR3 protein: CATSRDLGLAYEQYF
D gene: TRBD1; V gene: TRBV10-3; J gene: TRBJ2-3; clone size: NA; CDR3 DNA: TGTGCCATCAGTGAAGACAGGGCCGGCTCGCCAGATACGCAGTATTTT; CDR3 protein: CAISEDRAGSPDTQYF
D gene: NA; V gene: TRBV6-1; J gene: TRBJ2-7; clone size: few; CDR3 DNA: TGTGCCAGCAGTGATTACGGGAGCCCCTACGAGCAGTACTTC; CDR3 protein: CASSDYGSPYEQYF
D gene: NA; V gene: TRBV10-2; J gene: TRBJ2-7; clone size: NA; CDR3 DNA: TGCGCCAGCCGACCCCTGGGGCCTTTCTCCTACGAGCAGTACTTC; CDR3 protein: CASRPLGPFSYEQYF
D gene: TRBD1; V gene: TRBV2; J gene: TRBJ1-2; clone size: medium-sized; CDR3 DNA: TGTGCCAGCGGGACAGGCGCAGCCTATGGCTACACCTTC; CDR3 protein: CASGTGAAYGYTF
D gene: NA; V gene: TRBV7-2; J gene: TRBJ1-1; clone size: NA; CDR3 DNA: TGTGCCAGCAGCGCAGCACCCTACACTGAAGCTTTCTTT; CDR3 protein: CASSAAPYTEAFF
D gene: NA; V gene: TRBV30; J gene: TRBJ2-1; clone size: NA; CDR3 DNA: TGTGCCTGGAGTGTATCACGGGTGAATGAGCAGTTCTTC; CDR3 protein: CAWSVSRVNEQFF
D gene: NA; V gene: TRBV7-4; J gene: TRBJ2-7; clone size: NA; CDR3 DNA: TGTGCCAGCAGCTTAGCTGGGACATGGACCTACGAGCAGTACTTC; CDR3 protein: CASSLAGTWTYEQYF
D gene: NA; V gene: TRBV11-3; J gene: TRBJ2-7; clone size: NA; CDR3 DNA: TGTGCCGCTGGGGAGGGGGCGGTCTACGAGCAGTACTTC; CDR3 protein: CAAGEGAVYEQYF
D gene: NA; V gene: TRBV18; J gene: TRBJ2-1; clone size: medium-sized; CDR3 DNA: TGTGCCAGCTTAGCGGAGAACTACAATGAGCAGTTCTTC; CDR3 protein: CASLAENYNEQFF
D gene: NA; V gene: TRBV29-1; J gene: TRBJ1-2; clone size: medium-sized; CDR3 DNA: TGCAGCGTTGAATTTAACTATGGCTACACCTTC; CDR3 protein: CSVEFNYGYTF
D gene: NA; V gene: TRBV27; J gene: TRBJ1-5; clone size: medium-sized; CDR3 DNA: TGTGCCAGCAGTTTTACAGGGTTAGGGCAGCCCCAGCATTTT; CDR3 protein: CASSFTGLGQPQHF
D gene: NA; V gene: TRBV28; J gene: TRBJ1-5; clone size: NA; CDR3 DNA: TGTGCCAGCAGTTTGTTAGGTCAGCCCCAGCATTTT; CDR3 protein: CASSLLGQPQHF
D gene: NA; V gene: TRBV4-1; J gene: TRBJ1-5; clone size: medium-sized; CDR3 DNA: TGCGCCAGCAGCCCGACAGGTGATCAGCCCCAGCATTTT; CDR3 protein: CASSPTGDQPQHF
D gene: NA; V gene: TRBV11-2; J gene: TRBJ1-1; clone size: medium-sized; CDR3 DNA: TGTGCCAGCAGCCCTCTTTCGGGAGTTTCCTTAATGAACACTGAAGCTTTCTTT; CDR3 protein: CASSPLSGVSLMNTEAFF
D gene: NA; V gene: TRBV19; J gene: TRBJ2-7; clone size: few; CDR3 DNA: TGTGCCAGTAGTATTGTGCGGGGTTTCACCTACGAGCAGTACTTC; CDR3 protein: CASSIVRGFTYEQYF
D gene: NA; V gene: TRBV29-1; J gene: TRBJ1-2; clone size: medium-sized; CDR3 DNA: TGCAGCGTTGAAGAGGGGGCAGGAGGCTATGGCTACACCTTC; CDR3 protein: CSVEEGAGGYGYTF
D gene: TRBD1; V gene: TRBV7-6; J gene: TRBJ1-2; clone size: medium-sized; CDR3 DNA: TGTGCCAGCAGCTACGGACAGGGGGCTAACTATGGCTACACCTTC; CDR3 protein: CASSYGQGANYGYTF
D gene: TRBD1; V gene: TRBV29-1; J gene: TRBJ1-1; clone size: medium-sized; CDR3 DNA: TGCAGCGCTCCCGTGGAGACAGGGGAGTGGGCTGAAGCTTTCTTT; CDR3 protein: CSAPVETGEWAEAFF
D gene: NA; V gene: TRBV7-3; J gene: TRBJ2-1; clone size: few; CDR3 DNA: TGTGCCAGCAGCTTAATCCAGTCATACGGCGGGATGAACGGGGAGCAGTTCTTC; CDR3 protein: CASSLIQSYGGMNGEQFF
D gene: NA; V gene: TRBV28; J gene: TRBJ2-7; clone size: few; CDR3 DNA: TGTGCCAGCAAGGACGGTTTCTACGAGCAGTACTTC; CDR3 protein: CASKDGFYEQYF
D gene: NA; V gene: TRBV13; J gene: TRBJ2-1; clone size: NA; CDR3 DNA: TGTGCCAGCAACAACCCCCCCAGTATGAATGAGCAGTTCTTC; CDR3 protein: CASNNPPSMNEQFF
D gene: TRBD1; V gene: TRBV4-1; J gene: TRBJ2-7; clone size: NA; CDR3 DNA: TGCGCCAGCAGTTCCGGGACAGGAGGAAGATTGAGCTCCTACGAGCAGTACTTC; CDR3 protein: CASSSGTGGRLSSYEQYF
D gene: NA; V gene: TRBV11-2; J gene: TRBJ2-7; clone size: medium-sized; CDR3 DNA: TGTGCCAGCAGCCCGCCGGGATTACACTACGAGCAGTACTTC; CDR3 protein: CASSPPGLHYEQYF
D gene: NA; V gene: TRBV14; J gene: TRBJ1-2; clone size: few; CDR3 DNA: TGTGCCAGCAGCCAAGATCTTCAGACAGTTAACTATGGCTACACCTTC; CDR3 protein: CASSQDLQTVNYGYTF
D gene: NA; V gene: TRBV27; J gene: TRBJ1-1; clone size: medium-sized; CDR3 DNA: TGTGCCAGCAGCACAGGGTTTACTGAAGCTTTCTTT; CDR3 protein: CASSTGFTEAFF
D gene: TRBD2; V gene: TRBV11-3; J gene: TRBJ2-1; clone size: NA; CDR3 DNA: TGTGCCAGCAGCTTTACCACTAGCGGGAGCGAGCAGTTCTTC; CDR3 protein: CASSFTTSGSEQFF
D gene: TRBD1; V gene: TRBV29-1; J gene: TRBJ2-5; clone size: medium-sized; CDR3 DNA: TGCAGCGTTGAAGGAACACAGGGGGTTTATGAGACCCAGTACTTC; CDR3 protein: CSVEGTQGVYETQYF
D gene: TRBD2; V gene: TRBV15; J gene: TRBJ2-7; clone size: NA; CDR3 DNA: TGTGCCACCAGCAGAGATCTAGCGGGAGCTAGCGAGCAGTACTTC; CDR3 protein: CATSRDLAGASEQYF
D gene: NA; V gene: TRBV28; J gene: TRBJ2-7; clone size: NA; CDR3 DNA: TGTGCCAGCAAAGGGTCCAACGAGCAGTACTTC; CDR3 protein: CASKGSNEQYF
D gene: NA; V gene: TRBV6-1; J gene: TRBJ1-2; clone size: few; CDR3 DNA: TGTGCCAGCAGTGAATTGGGGGCAGGGTATGGCTACACCTTC; CDR3 protein: CASSELGAGYGYTF
D gene: TRBD1; V gene: TRBV6-6; J gene: TRBJ2-7; clone size: once; CDR3 DNA: TGTGCCAGCACCTCGACAGGGACCTACGAGCAGTACTTC; CDR3 protein: CASTSTGTYEQYF
D gene: NA; V gene: TRBV11-3; J gene: TRBJ2-1; clone size: NA; CDR3 DNA: TGTGCCAGCAGCTTACCGGGATTCTGGGAGCAGTTCTTC; CDR3 protein: CASSLPGFWEQFF
D gene: NA; V gene: TRBV9; J gene: TRBJ2-1; clone size: NA; CDR3 DNA: TGTGCCAGCAACGAAGCGGTGAGCTCCTACAATGAGCAGTTCTTC; CDR3 protein: CASNEAVSSYNEQFF
D gene: TRBD1; V gene: TRBV7-9; J gene: TRBJ1-2; clone size: medium-sized; CDR3 DNA: TGTGCCAGCAGCTATATGACAGGGGGCCGTGGCTACACCTTC; CDR3 protein: CASSYMTGGRGYTF
D gene: NA; V gene: TRBV7-9; J gene: TRBJ2-7; clone size: large; CDR3 DNA: TGTGCCAGCAGCCCCCGGCAACAACCCTACGAGCAGTACTTC; CDR3 protein: CASSPRQQPYEQYF
D gene: NA; V gene: TRBV7-9; J gene: TRBJ2-1; clone size: medium-sized; CDR3 DNA: TGTGCCAGCAGCTTAGACAGGACTTGGAATGAGCAGTTCTTC; CDR3 protein: CASSLDRTWNEQFF
D gene: TRBD2; V gene: TRBV29-1; J gene: TRBJ2-7; clone size: NA; CDR3 DNA: TGCAGTATAGCGGGAGGGCCTATCCTAATCTACGAGCAGTACTTC; CDR3 protein: CSIAGGPILIYEQYF